The 13 T cell receptor beta chains given below trace back to one sample, sequenced in a study of blood T cells in healthy people across ages. Then a second PCR, running roughly 7 to 12 cycles, was carried out with a sample-barcoded 5' primer and a J-beta primer mix. Each CDR3 protein gets one entry after TCRdb re-called the 5' RACE reads with MiXCR. Among 780,000 or so distinct CDR3 sequences listed, 56% were seen once. The material sequenced was blood. Receptors were obtained from a middle-aged man in good health.

This chain links TRBV12-3 or TRBV12-4 with TRBJ2-3; the D gene is possibly TRBD2 (6 bases). The CDR3 extends over 14 amino acids. The V end lost 2 bases, the J end lost 5 bases, and 11 bases lay between the germline ends. CDR3 amino acids: CASSLNGRVDTQYF. The CDR3 DNA sequence: TGTGCCAGCAGTTTAAACGGGAGAGTAGATACGCAGTATTTT.

J is TRBJ1-1 and V is TRBV12-3 or TRBV12-4, with D maybe TRBD1 (5 bases). The CDR3 has 15 amino acids. Trimming took 4 bases from V and 3 from J, leaving 15 bases between them. This chain's CDR3 is CASSSGGWVDTEAFF. The CDR3, as DNA: TGTGCCAGCAGTTCCGGGGGATGGGTCGACACTGAAGCTTTCTTT.

This clonotype has more than one count but fewer than ten. The rearrangement links TRBV20-1 to TRBJ2-2; 7 bases agree with TRBD2. Germline V gives CDR1 DFQATT, CDR2 SNEGSKA (reference sequence). The CDR3 sequence is 17 residues long. V was pared by 6 bases and J by 3 bases, with 16 bases of the junction left unmatched. CDR3 in DNA: TGCAGTGCCTCGGACCCCCAAGTGGCGGGGGACACCGGGGAGCTGTTTTTT. Translated, it gives CSASDPQVAGDTGELFF.

The V and J genes are TRBV13 and TRBJ2-7, with D possibly TRBD2 on 6 matching bases. V was trimmed by 1 base and J by 7 bases, leaving 23 bases between them. The germline V gene has CDR1 PRHDT and CDR2 FYEKMQ (reference sequence). The CDR3 covers 17 residues. The CDR3 sequence: CASSLAFVGGAYVEQYF. The CDR3 bases are TGTGCCAGCAGCTTAGCCTTCGTGGGCGGGGCCTACGTGGAGCAGTACTTC.

V is TRBV29-1 and J is TRBJ2-7; D ambiguous. The germline CDR1 and CDR2 sequences are SQVTM and ANQGSEA. With 7 bases removed from V and 0 bases from J, the gap between germline ends came to 19 bases. CDR3 length equals 15 residues. In DNA, the CDR3 is TGCAGCGCCTCGTCGAGGTCCAGGAGCTCCTACGAGCAGTACTTC. Residues: CSASSRSRSSYEQYF.

This clonotype appeared a few times. This chain connects TRBV12-3 or TRBV12-4 to TRBJ2-7; TRBD2 matches at 11 bases. The CDR3 is made up of 18 amino acids. The V and J ends lost 5 bases and 2 bases, in that order; junction bases with no gene match: 14. The CDR3 DNA reads as TGTGCCAGCAGTCTCGGCCTCACTAGCGGGAGAAGGGCCTACGAGCAGTACTTC. Encoded protein: CASSLGLTSGRRAYEQYF.

This clonotype was picked up a small number of times. This sequence joins TRBV12-3 or TRBV12-4 and TRBJ2-5, with D tentatively TRBD1 or TRBD2 (5 bases each). The CDR3 is 17 amino acids. V gave up 3 bases and J gave up 0 bases, with 17 bases separating them. The CDR3 DNA is TGTGCCAGCAGTTTCCGGGACGTAAAGAGAAACCAAGAGACCCAGTACTTC. It yields the protein CASSFRDVKRNQETQYF.

V usage is TRBV4-3 and J usage is TRBJ2-5; 7 bases map to TRBD1. The J call may be incorrect, as the DNA end agrees better with TRBJ2-7. Germline V gives CDR1 LGHNA, CDR2 YSLEER. CDR3 length: 16 amino acids. CDR3 region: CASSQDTLRQGYEQYF. The CDR3, as DNA: TGCGCCAGCAGCCAAGATACTTTGAGACAGGGCTACGAGCAGTACTTC.

CDR3 region: CSVGLTSGILNEQFF. In DNA form, the CDR3 reads TGCAGCGTTGGGCTGACTAGCGGGATTTTAAATGAGCAGTTCTTC. J is TRBJ2-1 and V is TRBV29-1; 11 bases are shared with TRBD2. The CDR3 totals 15 residues. Germline CDR1 and CDR2: SQVTM and ANQGSEA. V gave up 4 bases and J gave up 7 bases; unmatched junction bases: 9.

This CDR3 reads CAVKSGQISNQPQHF. The CDR3 nucleotides are TGTGCCGTTAAATCGGGACAGATTAGCAATCAGCCCCAGCATTTT. The V gene is TRBV6-2 or TRBV6-3, the J gene TRBJ1-5; 7 bases are shared with TRBD1. This CDR3 has 15 residues. In germline, CDR1 is MNHEY, CDR2 SVGEGT. V was clipped by 11 bases and J by 0 bases; unmatched bases: 10.

The genes are TRBV15 and TRBJ1-6; 9 bases are shared with TRBD1. The V gene end was trimmed by 3 bases and the J gene end by 6 bases; junction bases not matched to a gene: 6. The CDR3 is 16 amino acids. The germline V gene has CDR1 LNHNV and CDR2 YYDKDF (reference sequence). The CDR3 DNA reads as TGTGCCACCAGCAGTAAACAGGGGGCAGGTAATTCACCCCTCCACTTT. Translated, it gives CATSSKQGAGNSPLHF.

This rearrangement joins TRBV6-6 to TRBJ2-5; the match to TRBD2 covers 8 bases. Germline-derived CDR1 and CDR2 are MNHNY and SVGAGI (reference sequence). This CDR3 has 15 residues. V lost 7 bases, J lost 5 bases, and 12 bases stayed unmatched. The CDR3 DNA reads TGTGCCAGCATCAGGGGTCGGGGGGGAACGGAGACCCAGTACTTC. As protein: CASIRGRGGTETQYF.

This rearrangement joins TRBV12-3 or TRBV12-4 to TRBJ1-2; D is ambiguous. This CDR3 is built from 16 residues. Trimming shortened V by 1 base and J by 2 bases, and 14 bases separated the two germline ends. Written as DNA, the CDR3 is TGTGCCAGCAGTTTAGGGAGCGGGAGGGCCAACTATGGCTACACCTTC. Residues: CASSLGSGRANYGYTF.